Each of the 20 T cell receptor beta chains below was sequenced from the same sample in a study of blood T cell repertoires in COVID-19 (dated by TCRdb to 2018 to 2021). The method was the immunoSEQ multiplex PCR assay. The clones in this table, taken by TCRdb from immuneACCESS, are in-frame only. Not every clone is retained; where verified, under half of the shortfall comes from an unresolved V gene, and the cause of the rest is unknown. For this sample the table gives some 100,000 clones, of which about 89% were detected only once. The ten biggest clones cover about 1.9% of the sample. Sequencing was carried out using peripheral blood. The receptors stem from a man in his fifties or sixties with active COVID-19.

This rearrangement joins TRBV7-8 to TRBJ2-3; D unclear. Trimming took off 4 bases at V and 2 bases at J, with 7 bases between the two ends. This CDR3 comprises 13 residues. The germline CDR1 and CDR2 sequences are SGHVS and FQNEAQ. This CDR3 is CASSSPLTDTQYF. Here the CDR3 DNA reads TGTGCCAGCAGCTCCCCCCTCACAGATACGCAGTATTTT.

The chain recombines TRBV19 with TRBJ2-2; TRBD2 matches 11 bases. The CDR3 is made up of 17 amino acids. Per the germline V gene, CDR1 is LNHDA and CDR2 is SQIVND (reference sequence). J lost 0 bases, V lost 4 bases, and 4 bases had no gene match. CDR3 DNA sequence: TGTGCCAGTAGTAACCAACTAGCGGGGGCGAACACCGGGGAGCTGTTTTTT. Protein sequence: CASSNQLAGANTGELFF.

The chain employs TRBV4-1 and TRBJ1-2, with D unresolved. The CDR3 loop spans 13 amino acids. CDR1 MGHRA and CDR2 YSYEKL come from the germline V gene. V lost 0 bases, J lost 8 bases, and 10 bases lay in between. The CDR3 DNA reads TGCGCCAGCAGCCAAGATCGGAGTAGGGGCTACACCTTC. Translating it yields CASSQDRSRGYTF.

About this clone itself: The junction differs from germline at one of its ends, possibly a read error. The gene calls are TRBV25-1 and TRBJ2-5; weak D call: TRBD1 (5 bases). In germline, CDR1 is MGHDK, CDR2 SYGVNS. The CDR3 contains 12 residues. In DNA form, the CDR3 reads TGTGCCAGCAGTGAATATCGAACAGGCTATAACTTC. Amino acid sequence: CASSEYRTGYNF.

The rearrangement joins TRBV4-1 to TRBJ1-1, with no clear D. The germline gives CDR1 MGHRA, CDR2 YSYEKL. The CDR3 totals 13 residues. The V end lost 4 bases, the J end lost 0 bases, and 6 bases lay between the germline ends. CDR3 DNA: TGCGCCAGCAGCCCTAGAATGAACACTGAAGCTTTCTTT. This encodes CASSPRMNTEAFF.

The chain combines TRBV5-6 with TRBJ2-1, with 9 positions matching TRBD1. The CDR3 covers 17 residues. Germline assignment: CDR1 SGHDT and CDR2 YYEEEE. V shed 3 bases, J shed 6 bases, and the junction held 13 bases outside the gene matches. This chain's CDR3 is CASSSYLRDRVSNEQFF. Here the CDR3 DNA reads TGTGCCAGCAGCTCTTATCTCCGGGACAGGGTCAGCAATGAGCAGTTCTTC.

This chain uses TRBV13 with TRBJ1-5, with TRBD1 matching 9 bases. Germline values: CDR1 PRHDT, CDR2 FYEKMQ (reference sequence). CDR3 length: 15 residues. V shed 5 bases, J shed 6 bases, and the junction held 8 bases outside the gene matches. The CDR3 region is CASSRGQGTGQPQHF. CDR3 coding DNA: TGTGCCAGCAGCCGTGGACAGGGGACGGGTCAGCCCCAGCATTTT.

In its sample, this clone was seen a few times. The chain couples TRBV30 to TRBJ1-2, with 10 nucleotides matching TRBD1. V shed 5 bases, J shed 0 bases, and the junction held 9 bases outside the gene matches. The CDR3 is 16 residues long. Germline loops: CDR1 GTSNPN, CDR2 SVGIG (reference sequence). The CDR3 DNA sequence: TGTGCCTGGGGACAGGGGGTAGTAGGAGCTAACTATGGCTACACCTTC. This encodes CAWGQGVVGANYGYTF.

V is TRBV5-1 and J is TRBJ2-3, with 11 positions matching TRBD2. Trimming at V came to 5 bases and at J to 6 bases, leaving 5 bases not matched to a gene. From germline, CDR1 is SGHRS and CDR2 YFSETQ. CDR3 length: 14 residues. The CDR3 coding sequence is TGCGCCAGCAGACTAGCGGGGGCGCGGGATACGCAGTATTTT. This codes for CASRLAGARDTQYF.

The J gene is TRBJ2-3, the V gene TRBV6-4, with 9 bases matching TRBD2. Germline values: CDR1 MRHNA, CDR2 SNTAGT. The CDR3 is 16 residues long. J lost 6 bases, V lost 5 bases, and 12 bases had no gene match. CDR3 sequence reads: CASSLSPGGGADTQYF. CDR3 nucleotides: TGTGCCAGCAGTTTATCCCCGGGCGGGGGGGCCGATACGCAGTATTTT.

CDR3 sequence: CASSQDRVGEKLFF. The CDR3 bases are TGTGCCAGCAGTCAAGACAGGGTGGGAGAAAAACTGTTTTTT. This chain joins TRBV27 and TRBJ1-4; the match to TRBD1 covers 7 bases. Germline CDR1 reads MNHEY; CDR2 reads SMNVEV (reference sequence). Trimming cost V 5 bases and J 8 bases; bases outside gene matches: 8. The CDR3 spans 14 residues.

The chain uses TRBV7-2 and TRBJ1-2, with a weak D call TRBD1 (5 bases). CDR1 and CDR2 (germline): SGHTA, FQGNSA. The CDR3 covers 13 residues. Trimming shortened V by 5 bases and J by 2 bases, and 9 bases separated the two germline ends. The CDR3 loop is CASSPDSNYGYTF. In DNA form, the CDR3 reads TGTGCCAGCAGCCCCGACAGCAACTATGGCTACACCTTC.

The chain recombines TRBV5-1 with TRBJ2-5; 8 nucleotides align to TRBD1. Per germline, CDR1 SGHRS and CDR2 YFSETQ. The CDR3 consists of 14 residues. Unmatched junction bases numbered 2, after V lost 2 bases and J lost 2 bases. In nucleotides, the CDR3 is TGCGCCAGCAGCTTCAGGGGGCAACAAGAGACCCAGTACTTC. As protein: CASSFRGQQETQYF.

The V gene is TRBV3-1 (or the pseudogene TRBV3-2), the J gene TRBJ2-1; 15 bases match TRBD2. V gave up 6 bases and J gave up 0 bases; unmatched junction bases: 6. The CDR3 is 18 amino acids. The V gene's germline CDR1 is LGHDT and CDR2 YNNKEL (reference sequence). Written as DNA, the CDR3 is TGTGCCAGCAGGCCCGGGACTAGCGGGGGGAGCTCCTACAATGAGCAGTTCTTC. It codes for CASRPGTSGGSSYNEQFF.

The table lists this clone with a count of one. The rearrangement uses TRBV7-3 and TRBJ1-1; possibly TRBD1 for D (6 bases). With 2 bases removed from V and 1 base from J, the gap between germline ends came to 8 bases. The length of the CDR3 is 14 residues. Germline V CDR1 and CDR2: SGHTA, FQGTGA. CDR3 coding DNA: TGTGCCAGCAGCTTACAGGGGAGGAACACTGAAGCTTTCTTT. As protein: CASSLQGRNTEAFF.

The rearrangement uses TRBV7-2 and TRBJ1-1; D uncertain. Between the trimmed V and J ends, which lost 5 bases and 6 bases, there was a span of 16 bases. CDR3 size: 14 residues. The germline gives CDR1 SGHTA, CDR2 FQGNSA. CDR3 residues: CASSLLGGRAEAFF. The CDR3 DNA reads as TGTGCCAGCAGCCTACTCGGAGGAAGGGCTGAAGCTTTCTTT.

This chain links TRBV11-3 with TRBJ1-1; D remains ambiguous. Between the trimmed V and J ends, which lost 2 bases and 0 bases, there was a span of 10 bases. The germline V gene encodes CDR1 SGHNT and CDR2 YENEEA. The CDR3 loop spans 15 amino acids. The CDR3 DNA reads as TGTGCCAGCAGCTTAATGTCAGGTATGAACACTGAAGCTTTCTTT. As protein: CASSLMSGMNTEAFF.

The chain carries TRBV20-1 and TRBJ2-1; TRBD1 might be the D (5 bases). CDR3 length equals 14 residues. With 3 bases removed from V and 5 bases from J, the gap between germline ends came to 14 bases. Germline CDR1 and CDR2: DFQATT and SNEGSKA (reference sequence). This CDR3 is CSASGQGVNNEQFF. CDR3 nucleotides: TGCAGTGCTAGTGGGCAGGGTGTGAACAATGAGCAGTTCTTC.

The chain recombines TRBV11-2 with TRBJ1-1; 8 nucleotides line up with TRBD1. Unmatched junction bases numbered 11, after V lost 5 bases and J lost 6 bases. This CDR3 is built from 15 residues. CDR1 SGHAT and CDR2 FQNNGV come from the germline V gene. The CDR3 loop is CASSPQTGALSEAFF. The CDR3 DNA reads TGTGCCAGCAGCCCACAGACAGGGGCTCTTTCTGAAGCTTTCTTT.

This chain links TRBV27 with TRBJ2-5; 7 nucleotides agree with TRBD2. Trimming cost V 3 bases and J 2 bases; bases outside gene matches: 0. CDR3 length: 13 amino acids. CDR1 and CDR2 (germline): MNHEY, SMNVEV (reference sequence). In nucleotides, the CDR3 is TGTGCCAGCAGTTTCGGGGGGCAAGAGACCCAGTACTTC. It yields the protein CASSFGGQETQYF.